This T cell receptor (beta chain) was obtained from a study of T cell responses to AZD1222 COVID-19 vaccine. Overall study results and limits: Donors were largely white British and mainly female; clonal diversity was possibly underestimated. After two AZD1222 doses, spike-specific TCR breadth and depth rose versus day 0. Only a handful of people who got AZD1222 tested seropositive at baseline.

For this clone: Antigen specificity is unknown.

Only in-frame clones appear in the TCRdb table, and some are missing; sequencing was by immunoSEQ multiplex PCR. The repertoire consists of fewer than 150,000 clones, with around nine tenths occurring once and the leading ten covering approximately 3.6%. The CDR3 totals 15 residues. The receptor's source is an adult in good health. Material: peripheral blood, obtained on day 0 of AZD1222 vaccination. This sequence joins TRBV1 and TRBJ1-3. TRBV1 is termed a pseudogene. CDR3 coding DNA: TGCACCAGCAGCCAAGACAGGAGAGTAAGAAACACCATATATTTT. Amino acids: CTSSQDRRVRNTIYF.